This entry lists 29 T cell receptor beta chains sequenced from one sample in a study of cytomegalovirus exposure and HLA in healthy donors. Both 60 Vbeta primers and 13 Jbeta primers went into the PCR. The protocol was immunoSEQ multiplex PCR, while the TCRdb copy is restricted to in-frame clones and leaves out a portion. The sample lists about 60,000 clones, roughly 86% occurring once. Sequencing was performed on PBMCs. Receptor source: a man between 18 and 29 years old in good health and CMV-seronegative.

The J gene is TRBJ1-3, the V gene TRBV11-2, with D possibly matching TRBD1 (6 bases). The CDR3 runs to 14 residues. Germline CDR1 SGHAT, CDR2 FQNNGV. The V gene lost 4 bases and the J gene lost 2 bases, with 9 bases spanning the gap. The DNA for the CDR3 is TGTGCCAGCAGCTCGGGGACAACTGGAAACACCATATATTTT. Amino acids: CASSSGTTGNTIYF.

The V gene is TRBV7-9, the J gene TRBJ1-1; D is undetermined. Germline V gives CDR1 SEHNR, CDR2 FQNEAQ (reference sequence). Trimming cost V 1 base and J 3 bases, with 6 bases left between them. The CDR3 consists of 13 residues. The CDR3 nucleotides are TGTGCCAGCAGCTTAGGGACTGACACTGAAGCTTTCTTT. This codes for CASSLGTDTEAFF.

The rearrangement uses TRBV4-2 and TRBJ2-7; D perhaps matches TRBD1 (6 bases). Germline CDR1 is LGHNA and CDR2 is YNFKEQ. V was shortened by 5 bases and J by 4 bases, with 12 bases between the two germline ends. This CDR3 has 13 residues. This CDR3 reads CASSVTGGYEQYF. CDR3 DNA sequence: TGTGCCAGCAGCGTGACAGGAGGTTACGAGCAGTACTTC.

The CDR3: CASSESDRPNTGELFF. The CDR3 nucleotides are TGTGCCAGCAGTGAAAGTGACAGACCTAACACCGGGGAGCTGTTTTTT. The chain joins TRBV6-4 to TRBJ2-2; a possible D gene is TRBD1 (5 bases). With 3 bases removed from V and 2 bases from J, the gap between germline ends came to 13 bases. This CDR3 is built from 16 residues. Germline V lookup: CDR1 MRHNA, CDR2 SNTAGT.

The rearrangement uses TRBV29-1 and TRBJ2-1; possibly TRBD1 for D (6 bases). Per germline, CDR1 SQVTM and CDR2 ANQGSEA. Trimming removed 7 bases at V and 5 bases at J, with 18 bases between. The CDR3 totals 14 residues. CDR3 in amino acids: CSGGQRGHNNEQFF. The CDR3, as DNA: TGCAGCGGGGGGCAAAGGGGCCACAACAATGAGCAGTTCTTC.

This chain connects TRBV2 to TRBJ1-6; weak D call: TRBD1 (5 bases). CDR3 size: 15 residues. Between the trimmed V and J ends, which lost 8 bases and 14 bases, there was a span of 25 bases. CDR1 is SNHLY and CDR2 is FYNNEI in the germline V gene. For the CDR3, the DNA is TGTGCCAGCGGTTTAATAGGCGGGATGGAAGGGGCCCTCCACTTT. This sequence encodes CASGLIGGMEGALHF.

As regards this clone: The junction departs from the called germline gene at one end, perhaps through a read error. The rearrangement uses TRBV7-7 and TRBJ2-2, with a weak D call TRBD1 (5 bases). This CDR3 region has 17 residues. Germline CDR1 and CDR2: SSHAT and FNYEAQ (reference sequence). The chain's CDR3 is CASSFSRAGPNTGELFF. The CDR3, as DNA: TGTGCTAGCAGCTTTAGCCGAGCAGGGCCCAACACCGGGGAGCTGTTTTTT. Using reference TRBV7-7 and TRBJ2-2 for the parts outside the CDR3, the full variable domain is GAGVSQSPRYKVTKRGQDVTLRCDPISSHATLYWYQQALGQGPEFLTYFNYEAQPDKSGLPSDRFSAERPEGSISTLTIQRTEQRDSAMYRCASSFSRAGPNTGELFFGEGSRLTVL.

The gene calls are TRBV27 and TRBJ1-1, with 8 bases that match TRBD1. Germline trimming cut 7 bases from V and 4 bases from J; bases unmatched to any gene: 5. Per germline, CDR1 MNHEY and CDR2 SMNVEV (reference sequence). This CDR3 is 13 amino acids long. CDR3: CASTRQGTTEAFF. CDR3 DNA: TGTGCCAGCACCCGACAGGGGACCACTGAAGCTTTCTTT.

This clone has just a few counts. The CDR3, as DNA: TGTGCCAGCACCACAGGACAGAGTTCGTTTGGCTACACCTTC. Its protein is CASTTGQSSFGYTF. V usage is TRBV28 and J usage is TRBJ1-2, with a tentative D call TRBD1 (6 bases). CDR3 length: 14 residues. Between the trimmed V and J ends, which lost 7 bases and 7 bases, there was a span of 19 bases. The germline CDR1 and CDR2 sequences are MDHEN and SYDVKM.

This clone showed up just a few times. The rearrangement links TRBV9 to TRBJ2-1, with 7 bases fitting TRBD2. The germline CDR1 and CDR2 sequences are SGDLS and YYNGEE. V trimming: 4 bases; J trimming: 7 bases; junction bases outside the gene matches: 11. The CDR3 is 15 residues long. In DNA, the CDR3 is TGTGCCAGCAGCACATACCCTGGGACTACGAATGAGCAGTTCTTC. As protein: CASSTYPGTTNEQFF.

This clone was seen only once. This rearrangement joins TRBV19 to TRBJ1-3; no firm D call. This CDR3 is built from 12 residues. Per the germline V gene, CDR1 is LNHDA and CDR2 is SQIVND (reference sequence). The V gene lost 3 bases and the J gene lost 8 bases, with 8 bases spanning the gap. The CDR3 region is CASSISADTIYF. The CDR3 DNA reads TGTGCCAGTAGTATCTCTGCGGACACCATATATTTT. Full variable domain (remainder filled in from reference TRBV19 and TRBJ1-3): DGGITQSPKYLFRKEGQNVTLSCEQNLNHDAMYWYRQDPGQGLRLIYYSQIVNDFQKGDIAEGYSVSREKKESFPLTVTSAQKNPTAFYLCASSISADTIYFGEGSWLTVV.

This chain connects TRBV10-3 to TRBJ1-2, with a tentative D call TRBD1 (6 bases). CDR1 and CDR2 (germline): ENHRY, SYGVKD. V was cut by 2 bases and J by 0 bases, with 10 bases left in between. This CDR3 is built from 15 residues. CDR3 sequence: CAISEGQGSNYGYTF. The CDR3 DNA reads TGTGCCATCAGTGAGGGTCAGGGGTCTAACTATGGCTACACCTTC.

The J gene is TRBJ1-2, the V gene TRBV7-5. TRBV7-5 has pseudogene status. The CDR3 covers 14 residues. CDR3 in DNA: TGTGCCAGAAGCTTCCGAGGGTCTTACTATGGCTACACCTTC. Protein: CARSFRGSYYGYTF.

The chain has TRBV6-6 and TRBJ1-1, with 7 bases identical to TRBD1. The V and J ends lost 2 bases and 1 base, in that order; junction bases with no gene match: 7. The CDR3 is 16 amino acids. Looked up from germline, CDR1 is MNHNY and CDR2 is SVGAGI (reference sequence). As DNA, the CDR3 is TGTGCCAGCAGTTACACGCCGGACAGGCCGAACACTGAAGCTTTCTTT. The encoded protein is CASSYTPDRPNTEAFF.

This rearrangement joins TRBV5-1 to TRBJ2-5, with D maybe TRBD2 (5 bases). Germline CDR1 is SGHRS and CDR2 is YFSETQ. CDR3 length equals 13 residues. V was clipped by 1 base and J by 4 bases, with 8 bases between them. The CDR3 here is CASSLFSAETQYF. CDR3 DNA sequence: TGCGCCAGCAGCTTGTTTAGCGCAGAGACCCAGTACTTC.

This chain's CDR3 is CASFPLRTGTGYGYTF. The CDR3 coding sequence is TGTGCCTCCTTCCCCCTCAGGACAGGGACGGGCTATGGCTACACCTTC. The V call is TRBV9, the J call TRBJ1-2; 8 bases are a match to TRBD1. This CDR3 spans 16 amino acids. Germline assignment: CDR1 SGDLS and CDR2 YYNGEE. With 10 bases clipped from V and 4 bases from J, the junction kept 18 bases outside the gene matches.

The chain recombines TRBV5-1 with TRBJ1-5; D call uncertain. The CDR3 is made up of 13 amino acids. CDR1 SGHRS and CDR2 YFSETQ come from the germline V gene. The CDR3, as DNA: TGCGCTCAAAGCGCGGCCCTTTATCAGCCCCAGCATTTT. Its translation is CAQSAALYQPQHF.

This clone occurred once. This chain connects TRBV16 to TRBJ2-2; D not certain. This CDR3 spans 13 amino acids. In germline, CDR1 is KGHSY, CDR2 FQNENV. Trimming removed 1 base from V and 6 bases from J, with 6 bases in between. The CDR3 spells CASSQFQSGELFF. The CDR3 nucleotides read TGTGCCAGCAGCCAATTTCAGTCCGGGGAGCTGTTTTTT.

For the CDR3, the DNA is TGTGCCAGCAGTTACGAGAGCGGGGGGGCCAATGAGCAGTTCTTC. Its protein is CASSYESGGANEQFF. The chain employs TRBV6-5 and TRBJ2-1; TRBD2 matches at 10 bases. Looked up from germline, CDR1 is MNHEY and CDR2 is SVGAGI. CDR3 size: 15 residues. With V trimmed by 2 bases and J by 6 bases, 4 bases remained unmatched.

V is TRBV7-2 and J is TRBJ2-3, with 9 positions matching TRBD2. J gave up 2 bases and V 5 bases, and 8 bases lay outside the gene matches. CDR1 and CDR2 (germline): SGHTA, FQGNSA. CDR3 length equals 16 residues. The CDR3 region is CASSPPGLANTDTQYF. DNA for the CDR3: TGTGCCAGCAGCCCGCCGGGACTAGCTAACACAGATACGCAGTATTTT.

This sequence joins TRBV7-2 and TRBJ2-7; possibly TRBD1 for D (6 bases). This CDR3 contains 13 residues. Germline V CDR1 and CDR2: SGHTA, FQGNSA. Trimming removed 5 bases from V and 3 bases from J, with 11 bases in between. Written as DNA, the CDR3 is TGTGCCAGCAGCCTGGGACAACACTACGAGCAGTACTTC. Translating it yields CASSLGQHYEQYF.

This chain links TRBV7-8 with TRBJ2-1; TRBD2 is a possible D gene (7 bases). Trimming pared 5 bases from V and 9 bases from J, leaving 17 bases between. CDR1 and CDR2 from the germline V gene are SGHVS and FQNEAQ. The CDR3 runs to 14 residues. The CDR3 region is CASSHRKGGGEQFF. The CDR3 DNA reads TGTGCCAGCAGCCACCGGAAGGGGGGGGGTGAGCAGTTCTTC.

This chain uses TRBV4-1 with TRBJ2-7, with D possibly being TRBD1 (5 bases). Trimming removed 4 bases from V and 0 bases from J, with 16 bases in between. The germline gives CDR1 MGHRA, CDR2 YSYEKL. This CDR3 is built from 16 residues. The CDR3 coding sequence is TGCGCCAGCAGCCCGCTTGGCAGGGAATACTCCTACGAGCAGTACTTC. Protein: CASSPLGREYSYEQYF.

The rearrangement joins TRBV7-6 to TRBJ1-2; the match to TRBD1 covers 8 bases. The CDR3 length is 14 residues. Losses at the gene ends were 5 bases for V and 3 bases for J; bases not matched to a gene: 5. Germline V CDR1 and CDR2: SGHVS, FNYEAQ. DNA of the CDR3: TGTGCCAGCAGCCAAGCGGGACAGGACTATGGCTACACCTTC. Its protein product is CASSQAGQDYGYTF.

This clone was observed a single time. The gene calls are TRBV6-5 and TRBJ2-7; TRBD2 aligns across 7 bases. V dropped 10 bases and J dropped 5; count of bases not matched to a gene: 17. From germline, CDR1 is MNHEY and CDR2 SVGAGI. CDR3 length: 15 amino acids. In nucleotides, the CDR3 is TGTGCCACTGGTCGGGGGGACCTCAGCCGGGACGAGCAGTACTTC. It yields the protein CATGRGDLSRDEQYF.

To note about this clone: This sample also contains other DNA sequences that code for the same CDR3. V and J are TRBV30 and TRBJ1-5; D gene unclear. The CDR3 totals 14 residues. Germline assignment: CDR1 GTSNPN and CDR2 SVGIG (reference sequence). V lost 1 base and J 1 base, leaving 8 bases between the germline ends. This CDR3 reads CAWSGDNSNQPQHF. DNA for the CDR3: TGTGCCTGGAGTGGCGACAACAGCAATCAGCCCCAGCATTTT.

The chain joins TRBV6-1 to TRBJ1-6; 7 bases are shared with TRBD1. The germline V gene has CDR1 MNHNS and CDR2 SASEGT. The CDR3 length is 19 residues. The ends lost 2 bases at V and 0 bases at J; junction bases unmatched: 10. The CDR3 DNA reads as TGTGCCAGCAGTGAAAGGGACAGCCGACTAAGCTCCTATAATTCACCCCTCCACTTT. Translation gives CASSERDSRLSSYNSPLHF.

The rearrangement uses TRBV9 and TRBJ2-7; 8 bases align to TRBD1. V was pared by 2 bases and J by 3 bases, with 7 bases of the junction left unmatched. Germline loops: CDR1 SGDLS, CDR2 YYNGEE. This CDR3 region has 15 residues. The CDR3 reads CASSVGQGGIYEQYF. The CDR3 coding sequence is TGTGCCAGCAGCGTCGGACAGGGAGGTATCTACGAGCAGTACTTC.

With regard to this clone: The same CDR3 also results from other DNA sequences found in this sample. The chain links TRBV28 to TRBJ1-6; no clear D gene. This CDR3 has 13 amino acids. The ends were cut back, 2 bases at V and 5 bases at J, with 4 bases in the middle. Germline V gene lookup returns CDR1 MDHEN and CDR2 SYDVKM. In DNA form, the CDR3 reads TGTGCCAGCAGTTTACTAGATAATTCACCCCTCCACTTT. This gives the protein CASSLLDNSPLHF.